The 26 T cell receptor beta chains below all came from one sample that was sequenced in a study of blood T cell repertoires in COVID-19. Produced via immunoSEQ multiplex PCR; TCRdb's table is partial and in-frame only. There are more than 45,000 clones in the sample; around 91% occur only once, and around 3% lies in the top ten. The source material was peripheral blood. The receptors come from a human donor in a cohort sampled during active COVID-19.

This sequence joins TRBV28 and TRBJ2-2; weak D call: TRBD1 (6 bases). Germline V gene lookup returns CDR1 MDHEN and CDR2 SYDVKM. The germline V and J ends were trimmed by 1 base and 6 bases, with 15 bases remaining between them. The CDR3 is 16 residues long. CDR3: CASSLSSTGRAGELFF. The CDR3 DNA reads TGTGCCAGCAGTTTATCCTCCACAGGGCGCGCCGGGGAGCTGTTTTTT.

The J gene is TRBJ1-5, the V gene TRBV18, with no clear D. V gave up 2 bases and J gave up 4 bases, with 15 bases separating them. Germline CDR1 is KGHSH and CDR2 is LQKENI. The CDR3 runs to 16 residues. CDR3 in amino acids: CASSPEGRLRNQPQHF. The CDR3 nucleotides read TGTGCCAGCTCACCAGAGGGCAGGTTAAGAAATCAGCCCCAGCATTTT. Full variable domain (remainder filled in from reference TRBV18 and TRBJ1-5): NAGVMQNPRHLVRRRGQEARLRCSPMKGHSHVYWYRQLPEEGLKFMVYLQKENIIDESGMPKERFSAEFPKEGPSILRIQQVVRGDSAAYFCASSPEGRLRNQPQHFGDGTRLSIL.

The chain joins TRBV6-5 to TRBJ1-1; TRBD1 aligns across 8 bases. The CDR3 sequence is 15 residues long. The V and J ends lost 5 bases and 3 bases, in that order; junction bases with no gene match: 8. Germline V gives CDR1 MNHEY, CDR2 SVGAGI. CDR3 sequence (DNA): TGTGCCAGCAGTCCTCCGACAGGGGTCCACACTGAAGCTTTCTTT. Amino acids: CASSPPTGVHTEAFF.

V is TRBV12-3 or TRBV12-4 and J is TRBJ1-2; D may be TRBD1 (6 bases). The ends were cut back, 3 bases at V and 8 bases at J, with 10 bases in the middle. The CDR3 runs 12 residues. The CDR3: CASSFGGLGYTF. CDR3 DNA sequence: TGTGCCAGCAGTTTCGGGGGGCTCGGCTACACCTTC.

V and J are TRBV18 and TRBJ1-1, with D unresolved. The V gene's germline CDR1 is KGHSH and CDR2 LQKENI. The CDR3 is 14 residues long. V was cut by 2 bases and J by 5 bases, with 12 bases left in between. DNA for the CDR3: TGTGCCAGCTCACCATCGGAGCGGGGTACTGAAGCTTTCTTT. Translated, it gives CASSPSERGTEAFF.

The rearrangement links TRBV29-1 to TRBJ2-2; unclear D gene. This CDR3 is 14 amino acids long. Germline V gene data show CDR1 as SQVTM and CDR2 as ANQGSEA. V dropped 4 bases and J dropped 0 bases, with 9 bases sitting between them. The CDR3 is CSVARSSNTGELFF. The CDR3 nucleotides read TGCAGCGTTGCGCGGAGCTCGAACACCGGGGAGCTGTTTTTT.

The V and J genes are TRBV5-4 and TRBJ2-3; 8 bases fit TRBD2. The germline V gene has CDR1 SGHNT and CDR2 YYREEE (reference sequence). There are 15 residues in the CDR3. V shed 7 bases, J shed 6 bases, and the junction held 13 bases outside the gene matches. The DNA of the CDR3 is TGTGCCAGCCCGGCGTCGGGAGGGCCAGGGGATACGCAGTATTTT. This gives the protein CASPASGGPGDTQYF.

Comments on this clone: Other DNA sequences in this specimen translate into the identical CDR3. The V and J genes are TRBV5-1 and TRBJ1-4, with 10 bases matching TRBD1. The CDR3 is 14 residues long. Trimming at V came to 3 bases and at J to 5 bases, leaving 1 base not matched to a gene. Germline CDR1 SGHRS, CDR2 YFSETQ. CDR3 in DNA: TGCGCCAGCAGCTCGGGACAGGGGAATGAAAAACTGTTTTTT. Its translation: CASSSGQGNEKLFF.

The chain couples TRBV29-1 to TRBJ1-3, with D unclear. Germline assignment: CDR1 SQVTM and CDR2 ANQGSEA. The CDR3 consists of 12 residues. Trimming stripped 6 bases from V and 0 bases from J, with 6 bases between. CDR3 sequence (DNA): TGCAGCGTGAGGGTCTCTGGAAACACCATATATTTT. As protein: CSVRVSGNTIYF. Supplemented by reference TRBV29-1 and TRBJ1-3, the full variable domain reads SAVISQKPSRDICQRGTSLTIQCQVDSQVTMMFWYRQQPGQSLTLIATANQGSEATYESGFVIDKFPISRPNLTFSTLTVSNMSPEDSSIYLCSVRVSGNTIYFGEGSWLTVV.

The sample holds one count of this clone. The chain has TRBV19 and TRBJ2-7, with TRBD1 matching 8 bases. V shed 9 bases and J 2 bases; nucleotides not matched to a gene: 6. The CDR3 is 13 residues long. CDR1 LNHDA and CDR2 SQIVND come from the germline V gene (reference sequence). CDR3 nucleotides: TGTGCCAGGACAGGGGAGAGGGCCTACGAGCAGTACTTC. Its protein is CARTGERAYEQYF. The whole variable domain, remainder taken from reference TRBV19 and TRBJ2-7, is DGGITQSPKYLFRKEGQNVTLSCEQNLNHDAMYWYRQDPGQGLRLIYYSQIVNDFQKGDIAEGYSVSREKKESFPLTVTSAQKNPTAFYLCARTGERAYEQYFGPGTRLTVT.

This chain's CDR3 is CASRNPGVSGANVLTF. The CDR3 bases are TGTGCCAGCAGGAACCCAGGGGTCTCTGGGGCCAACGTCCTGACTTTC. This chain uses TRBV2 with TRBJ2-6; possibly TRBD1 for D (6 bases). Between the trimmed V and J ends, which lost 6 bases and 0 bases, there was a span of 12 bases. The germline CDR1 and CDR2 sequences are SNHLY and FYNNEI. CDR3 length: 16 residues.

V and J are TRBV27 and TRBJ1-4; TRBD1 matches at 9 bases. The CDR3 extends over 14 amino acids. The V and J ends lost 6 bases and 8 bases, in that order; junction bases with no gene match: 7. CDR1 and CDR2 from the germline V gene are MNHEY and SMNVEV (reference sequence). DNA of the CDR3: TGTGCCAGCAGGCTACAGGGGGCAGGGGAAAAACTGTTTTTT. It encodes CASRLQGAGEKLFF.

This clone turned up a few times. The chain joins TRBV5-1 to TRBJ2-5; 8 nucleotides match TRBD2. CDR3 length equals 16 residues. The ends lost 7 bases at V and 5 bases at J; junction bases unmatched: 16. Germline V CDR1 and CDR2: SGHRS, YFSETQ. The CDR3 spells CASGQLAGSRAETQYF. As DNA, the CDR3 is TGCGCCAGCGGGCAGCTAGCGGGTTCTCGCGCGGAGACCCAGTACTTC.

CDR3 in amino acids: CASSLRTDRNEQFF. The CDR3 DNA sequence: TGCGCCAGCAGCCTCCGGACAGACCGCAATGAGCAGTTCTTC. This chain uses TRBV5-1 with TRBJ2-1; the D gene is possibly TRBD1 (6 bases). CDR3 size: 14 residues. Per germline, CDR1 SGHRS and CDR2 YFSETQ. V lost 4 bases, J lost 6 bases, and 14 bases lay in between.

The gene calls are TRBV18 and TRBJ1-6; possibly TRBD1 for D (5 bases). The germline V gene has CDR1 KGHSH and CDR2 LQKENI. The CDR3 covers 15 residues. V was pared by 4 bases and J by 3 bases, with 10 bases between. The CDR3 DNA sequence: TGTGCCAGCTCACAAGGGGTCAACTATAATTCACCCCTCCACTTT. The encoded protein is CASSQGVNYNSPLHF.

The chain is built from TRBV5-1 and TRBJ1-2; unclear D gene. This CDR3 comprises 14 residues. CDR1 is SGHRS and CDR2 is YFSETQ in the germline V gene. Trimming took 0 bases from V and 3 from J, leaving 9 bases between them. The CDR3 reads CASSLDAGDYGYTF. CDR3 sequence (DNA): TGCGCCAGCAGCTTGGACGCCGGGGACTATGGCTACACCTTC.

V gene TRBV19 combines with J gene TRBJ2-2; TRBD2 matches 8 bases. Germline values: CDR1 LNHDA, CDR2 SQIVND (reference sequence). The CDR3 has 15 amino acids. The CDR3: CVRGIAGKNTGELFF. CDR3 DNA: TGTGTCAGGGGCATAGCGGGAAAGAACACCGGGGAGCTGTTTTTT. The full variable domain, in which reference TRBV19 and TRBJ2-2 provide the parts outside the CDR3, is DGGITQSPKYLFRKEGQNVTLSCEQNLNHDAMYWYRQDPGQGLRLIYYSQIVNDFQKGDIAEGYSVSREKKESFPLTVTSAQKNPTAFYLCVRGIAGKNTGELFFGEGSRLTVL.

The chain uses TRBV12-3 or TRBV12-4 and TRBJ1-6; TRBD1 is a possible D gene (5 bases). The CDR3 is made up of 12 amino acids. The germline V and J ends were trimmed by 6 bases and 14 bases, with 14 bases remaining between them. Here the CDR3 reads CASSPFRGTLHF. The CDR3, as DNA: TGTGCCAGCAGCCCATTTAGGGGAACCCTCCACTTT.

This sequence joins TRBV19 and TRBJ2-1; 8 nucleotides agree with TRBD2. V lost 2 bases, J lost 9 bases, and 6 bases stayed unmatched. Germline loops: CDR1 LNHDA, CDR2 SQIVND (reference sequence). The CDR3 is 14 residues long. CDR3 loop: CASSILAGDAEQFF. CDR3 bases: TGTGCCAGTAGTATACTAGCGGGTGACGCTGAGCAGTTCTTC. The full variable domain, completed using reference TRBV19 and TRBJ2-1, is DGGITQSPKYLFRKEGQNVTLSCEQNLNHDAMYWYRQDPGQGLRLIYYSQIVNDFQKGDIAEGYSVSREKKESFPLTVTSAQKNPTAFYLCASSILAGDAEQFFGPGTRLTVL.

This sequence joins TRBV6-1 and TRBJ2-7; TRBD1 aligns across 10 bases. CDR3 length: 15 residues. Germline trimming cut 2 bases from V and 3 bases from J; bases unmatched to any gene: 4. Germline V CDR1 and CDR2: MNHNS, SASEGT. CDR3 protein: CASSELRTGGYEQYF. The CDR3 coding sequence is TGTGCCAGCAGTGAACTCCGGACAGGGGGCTACGAGCAGTACTTC.

The rearrangement links TRBV19 to TRBJ2-1, with 12 bases aligning to TRBD2. The CDR3 is made up of 17 amino acids. V was clipped by 5 bases and J by 7 bases; unmatched bases: 12. Germline V gives CDR1 LNHDA, CDR2 SQIVND (reference sequence). The CDR3 nucleotides read TGTGCCAGTAGTTCCTCCCTGACTAGCGGGAGAGGGAATGAGCAGTTCTTC. Residues: CASSSSLTSGRGNEQFF.

Worth noting for this clone: An end of the junction differs from the germline gene, which may be a read error. This chain uses TRBV9 with TRBJ2-2, with D perhaps matching TRBD1 (5 bases). In germline, CDR1 is SGDLS, CDR2 YYNGEE. The CDR3 runs 15 residues. The CDR3 DNA reads as TGTGCCAGCAGCGTAGGGGGCACGAATACCGGGGAGCTGTTTTTT. This codes for CASSVGGTNTGELFF.

This chain connects TRBV18 to TRBJ1-5, with a weak D call TRBD1 (5 bases). V dropped 2 bases and J dropped 4 bases, with 9 bases sitting between them. Germline CDR1 is KGHSH and CDR2 is LQKENI. The CDR3 runs 14 residues. The CDR3 spells CASSPGAGNQPQHF. CDR3 coding DNA: TGTGCCAGCTCACCAGGCGCAGGGAATCAGCCCCAGCATTTT.

V is TRBV3-1 (or the pseudogene TRBV3-2) and J is TRBJ2-7; possibly TRBD1 for D (6 bases). The CDR3 runs to 11 residues. The germline V gene has CDR1 LGHDT and CDR2 YNNKEL (reference sequence). V dropped 4 bases and J dropped 7 bases, with 8 bases sitting between them. CDR3 DNA: TGTGCCAGCAGCCGAACAGGGGAGCAGTACTTC. This gives the protein CASSRTGEQYF.

This clone was detected only a few times. V and J are TRBV9 and TRBJ2-2; the D gene is possibly TRBD2 (5 bases). Germline CDR1 is SGDLS and CDR2 is YYNGEE. The CDR3 covers 17 residues. The germline V and J ends were trimmed by 0 bases and 5 bases, with 17 bases remaining between them. The CDR3 DNA is TGTGCCAGCAGCGTAGGAGGGATTGGGCGGCTAACCGGGGAGCTGTTTTTT. The encoded protein is CASSVGGIGRLTGELFF. The full variable domain, rest sourced from reference TRBV9 and TRBJ2-2, is DSGVTQTPKHLITATGQRVTLRCSPRSGDLSVYWYQQSLDQGLQFLIQYYNGEERAKGNILERFSAQQFPDLHSELNLSSLELGDSALYFCASSVGGIGRLTGELFFGEGSRLTVL.

This chain connects TRBV7-9 to TRBJ2-3; 14 positions agree with TRBD2. The CDR3 runs 18 residues. Looked up from germline, CDR1 is SEHNR and CDR2 is FQNEAQ (reference sequence). V lost 5 bases, J lost 0 bases, and 7 bases stayed unmatched. The CDR3 coding sequence is TGTGCCAGCAGCCAACGTCGACTAGCGGGAGGGAGCACAGATACGCAGTATTTT. Amino acid sequence: CASSQRRLAGGSTDTQYF.